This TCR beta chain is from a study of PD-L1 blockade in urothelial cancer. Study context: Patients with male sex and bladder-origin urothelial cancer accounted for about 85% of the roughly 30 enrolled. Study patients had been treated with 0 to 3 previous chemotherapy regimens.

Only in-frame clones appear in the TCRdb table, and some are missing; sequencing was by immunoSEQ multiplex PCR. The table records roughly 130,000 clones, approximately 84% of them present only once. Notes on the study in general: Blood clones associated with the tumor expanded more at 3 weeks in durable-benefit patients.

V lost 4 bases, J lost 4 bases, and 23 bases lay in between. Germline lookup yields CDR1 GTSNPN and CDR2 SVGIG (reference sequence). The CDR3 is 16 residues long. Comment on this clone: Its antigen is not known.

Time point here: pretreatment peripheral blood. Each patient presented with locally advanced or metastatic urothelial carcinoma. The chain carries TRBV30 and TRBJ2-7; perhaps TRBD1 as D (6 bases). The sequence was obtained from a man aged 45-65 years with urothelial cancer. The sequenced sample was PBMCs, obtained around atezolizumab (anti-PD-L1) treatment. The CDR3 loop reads CAWTERGKSKNYEQYF. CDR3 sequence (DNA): TGTGCCTGGACCGAGAGGGGGAAATCCAAAAATTACGAGCAGTACTTC. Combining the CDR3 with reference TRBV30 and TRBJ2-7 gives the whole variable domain SQTIHQWPATLVQPVGSPLSLECTVEGTSNPNLYWYRQAAGRGLQLLFYSVGIGQISSEVPQNLSASRPQDRQFILSSKKLLLSDSGFYLCAWTERGKSKNYEQYFGPGTRLTVT.